This TCR beta chain came from a study of T cell responses to AZD1222 COVID-19 vaccine. Across the study: The analysis combined second doses at about 4 or about 12 weeks. Points from the study as a whole: Spike-specific TCR breadth and depth rose after two AZD1222 doses. Among the donors, most were white British and more were female, and clonal diversity was possibly underestimated.

Using immunoSEQ multiplex PCR, the repertoire was profiled, and TCRdb retains in-frame clones only, with some absent. The repertoire holds over 150,000 clones, with around 90% as singletons. As to this clone: The antigen remains undetermined.

Sequenced material: peripheral blood, taken on day 0 of AZD1222 vaccination. The source is an adult in good health.

The CDR3 loop is CASSQSSGRAGDTQYF. The CDR3 coding sequence is TGTGCCAGCAGCCAATCTAGCGGGAGGGCCGGAGATACGCAGTATTTT. The rearrangement joins TRBV3-1 (or the pseudogene TRBV3-2) to TRBJ2-3, with 12 nucleotides matching TRBD2. V was clipped by 2 bases and J by 5 bases; unmatched bases: 5. CDR1 and CDR2 from the germline V gene are LGHDT and YNNKEL (reference sequence). The CDR3 sequence is 16 residues long.